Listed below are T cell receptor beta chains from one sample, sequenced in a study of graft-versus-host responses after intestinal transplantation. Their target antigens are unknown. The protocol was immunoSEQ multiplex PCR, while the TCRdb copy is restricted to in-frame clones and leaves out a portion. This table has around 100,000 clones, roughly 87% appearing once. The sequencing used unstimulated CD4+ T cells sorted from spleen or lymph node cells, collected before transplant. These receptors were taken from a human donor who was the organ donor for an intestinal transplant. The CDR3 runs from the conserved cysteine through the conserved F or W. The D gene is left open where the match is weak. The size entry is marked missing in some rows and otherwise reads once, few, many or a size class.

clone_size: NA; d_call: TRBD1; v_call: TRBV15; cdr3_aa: CATSGRRDSGELFF
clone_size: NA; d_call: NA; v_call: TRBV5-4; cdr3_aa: CASSLGGPDYGYTF
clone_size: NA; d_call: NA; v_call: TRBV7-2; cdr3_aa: CASSPQGVGTEAFF
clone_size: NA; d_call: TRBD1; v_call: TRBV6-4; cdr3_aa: CASSDRTGSYNEQFF
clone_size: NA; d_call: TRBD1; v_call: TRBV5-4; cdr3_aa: CASSPTSDRFGTIYF
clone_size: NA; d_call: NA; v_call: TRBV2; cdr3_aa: CASSEQGKKGNTIYF
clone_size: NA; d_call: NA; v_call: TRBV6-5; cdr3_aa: CASSYSRGQETQYF
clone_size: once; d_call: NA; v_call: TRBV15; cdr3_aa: CATSGTGLAQPQHF
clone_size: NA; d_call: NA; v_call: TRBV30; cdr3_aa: CAWSVGLAKNIQYF
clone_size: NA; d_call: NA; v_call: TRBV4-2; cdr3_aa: CASSQDGGRRDEAFF
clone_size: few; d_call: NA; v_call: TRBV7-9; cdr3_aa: CASSLVPDSPLHF
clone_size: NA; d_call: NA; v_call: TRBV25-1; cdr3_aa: CASSEVREQFF
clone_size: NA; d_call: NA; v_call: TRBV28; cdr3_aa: CASRLYRAVSTGELFF
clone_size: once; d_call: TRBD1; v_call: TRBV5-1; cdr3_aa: CASSTGTGAPSGYTF
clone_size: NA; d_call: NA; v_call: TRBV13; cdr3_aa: CASSLGYFGGGSETQYF
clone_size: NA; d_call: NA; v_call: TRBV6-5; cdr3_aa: CASGRVTEAFF
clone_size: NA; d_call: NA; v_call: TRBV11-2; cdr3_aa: CASSFGPGTEAFF
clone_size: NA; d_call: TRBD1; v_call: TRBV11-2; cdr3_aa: CASSLGHRQGEAFF
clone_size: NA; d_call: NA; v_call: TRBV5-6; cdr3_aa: CASSLGQNSPLHF
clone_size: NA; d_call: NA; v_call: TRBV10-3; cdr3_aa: CAISGTALAGETQYF
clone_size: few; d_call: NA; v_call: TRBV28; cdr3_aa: CAISPRTVGEKLFF
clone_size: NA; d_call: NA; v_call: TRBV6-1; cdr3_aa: CASSISDTQPQHF
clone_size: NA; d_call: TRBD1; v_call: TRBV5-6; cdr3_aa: CASSRRTGAIESPLHF
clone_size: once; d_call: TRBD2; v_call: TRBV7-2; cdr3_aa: CASSLARSGLAGGMEQYF
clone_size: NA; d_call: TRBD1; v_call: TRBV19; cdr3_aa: CASSSTGTGGSEQFF
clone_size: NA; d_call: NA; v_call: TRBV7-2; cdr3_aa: CASSLAVDYGYTF
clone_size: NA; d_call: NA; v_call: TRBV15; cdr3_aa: CATSRDGRGLQPQHF
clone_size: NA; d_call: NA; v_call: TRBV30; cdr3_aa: CAWSMGGPTDTQYF
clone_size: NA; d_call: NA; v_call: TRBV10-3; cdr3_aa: CAISESTGITDTQYF
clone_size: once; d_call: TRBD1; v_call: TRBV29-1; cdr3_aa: CSVTGGRDEQFF
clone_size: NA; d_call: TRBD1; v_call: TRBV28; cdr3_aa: CASSRGRFRGAGDQPQHF
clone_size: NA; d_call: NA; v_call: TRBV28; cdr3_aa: CASRQGGGNSPLHF
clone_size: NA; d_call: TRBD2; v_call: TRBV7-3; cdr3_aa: CASSLTGTSGNNEQFF
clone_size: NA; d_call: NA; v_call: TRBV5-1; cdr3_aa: CASSSAGSIGELFF
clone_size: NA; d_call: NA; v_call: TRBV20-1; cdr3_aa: CSALHTDTQYF
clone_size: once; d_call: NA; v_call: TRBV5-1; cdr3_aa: CASSTAPWFLETQYF
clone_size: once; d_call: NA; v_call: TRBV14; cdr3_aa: CASSQDGASGPLHF
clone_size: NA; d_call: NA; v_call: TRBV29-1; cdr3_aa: CSGGADTQYF
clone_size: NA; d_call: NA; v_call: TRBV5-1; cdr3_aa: CASAITSSLITDTQYF
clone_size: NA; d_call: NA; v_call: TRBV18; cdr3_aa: CASSPPARETQYF